This T cell receptor (beta chain) was recorded in a study of blood T cell repertoires in COVID-19. Study-level information: Samples taken during acute and convalescent COVID-19 were collected in the United States, Italy and Spain.

Under the authors' procedure: Amplified reference gene primers provided the basis for estimating nucleated cell counts. Clones were read by immunoSEQ multiplex PCR, and TCRdb kept only the in-frame ones, dropping some. The V and J calls and clone size were taken over from that table, and D and trimming were inferred from the DNA. The data contain about 66,000 clones, around 84% of them singletons. V shed 2 bases, J shed 0 bases, and the junction held 1 base outside the gene matches. Germline-derived CDR1 and CDR2 are MNHNY and SVGAGI (reference sequence). The length of the CDR3 is 15 residues. The sequencing sample was made of peripheral blood. The receptor was derived from a man between 50 and 59 years old with active COVID-19. The chain couples TRBV6-6 to TRBJ1-3; 7 positions match TRBD1. Here the CDR3 DNA reads TGTGCCAGCAGTTACGGGGACAGCTCTGGAAACACCATATATTTT. Encoded protein: CASSYGDSSGNTIYF.